This TCR beta chain was recorded in a study of T-cell reconstitution after alpha-beta-depleted transplantation in children. Study conclusions and caveats: Certain patients had high TCRbeta diversity at day 60, and it came from recipient T cells and thymic progenitors that survived. Diversity and T-cell counts at one year after transplant derived mostly from new T cells.

The CDR3 contains 11 residues. Germline V gives CDR1 MNHEY, CDR2 SVGEGT. V dropped 5 bases and J dropped 14 bases, with 13 bases sitting between them. Unique molecular identifiers were incorporated into the prepared TCRbeta library. Via MiXCR, TCRdb re-called the PCR reads, giving one row per CDR3 protein. This sample has under 850,000 distinct CDR3 sequences, with under 15% found just once. This clonotype showed up just a few times. Its antigen remains unidentified. The rearrangement uses TRBV6-2 or TRBV6-3 and TRBJ2-1; TRBD2 is a possible D gene (5 bases). The specimen comprised PBMCs, sampled before TCRalphabeta/CD19-depleted stem cell transplant. The clonotype originates from a girl aged 2-10 years with congenital amegakaryocytic thrombocytopenia, due to receive a stem cell transplant. As DNA, the CDR3 is TGTGCCAGCAGTCGGGAACAGAGGGAGTTCTTC. Protein sequence: CASSREQREFF.